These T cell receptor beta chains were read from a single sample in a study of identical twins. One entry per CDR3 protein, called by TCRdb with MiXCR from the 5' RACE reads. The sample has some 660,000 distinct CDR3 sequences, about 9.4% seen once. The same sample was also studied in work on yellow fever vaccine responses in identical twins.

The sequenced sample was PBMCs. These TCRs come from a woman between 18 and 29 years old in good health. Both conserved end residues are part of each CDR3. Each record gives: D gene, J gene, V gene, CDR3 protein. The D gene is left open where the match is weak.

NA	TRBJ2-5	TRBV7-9	CASSLATEQETQYF
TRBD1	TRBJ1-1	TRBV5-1	CASSVTDRGPTEAFF
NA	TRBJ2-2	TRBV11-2	CASRPPLGNRDGELFF
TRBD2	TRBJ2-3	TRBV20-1	CSAPSSGGAGDTQYF
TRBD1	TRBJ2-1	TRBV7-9	CASSLLAGQGTVNEQFF
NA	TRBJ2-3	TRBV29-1	CSVEGGSSSTDTQYF
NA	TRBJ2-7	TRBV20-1	CSARAASKYEQYF
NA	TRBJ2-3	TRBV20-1	CSARGGADTSTDTQYF
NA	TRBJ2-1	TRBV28	CASRYYSGLYNEQFF
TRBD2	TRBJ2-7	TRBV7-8	CASSLAIVAGGGEQYF
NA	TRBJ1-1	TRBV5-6	CASSLGGGDRPNTEAFF
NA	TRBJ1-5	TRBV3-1	CASSQRGSQPQHF
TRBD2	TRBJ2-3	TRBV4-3	CASSPDGGLETDTQYF
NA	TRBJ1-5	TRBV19	CASSIRRQRVNQPQHF
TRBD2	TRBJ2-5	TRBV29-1	CSVEVTPSGATQYF
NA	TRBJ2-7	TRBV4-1	CASSQEGSALAYEQYF
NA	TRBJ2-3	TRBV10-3	CAITQGDSDTQYF
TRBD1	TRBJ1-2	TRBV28	CASSSGTANMGRGGYTF
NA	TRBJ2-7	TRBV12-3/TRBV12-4	CASSFALAWEQYF
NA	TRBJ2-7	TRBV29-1	CSVTGGVFDEQYF
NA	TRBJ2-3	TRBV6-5	CASTLGEGTDTQYF
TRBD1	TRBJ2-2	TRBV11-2	CASSMTGTGKARVTGELFF
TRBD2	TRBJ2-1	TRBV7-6	CASSPTGTSGYNEQFF
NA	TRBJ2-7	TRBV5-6	CASSLSYGIDDQYF
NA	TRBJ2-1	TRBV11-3	CASSLLPSNEQFF
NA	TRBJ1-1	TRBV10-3	CAISQGTEAFF
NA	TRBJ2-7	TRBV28	CASNTAWPGTYEQYF
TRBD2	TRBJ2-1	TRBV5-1	CASSLALAGGEQFF
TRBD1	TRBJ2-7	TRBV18	CASSQATGPTYEQYF
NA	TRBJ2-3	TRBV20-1	CSASYIDTQYF
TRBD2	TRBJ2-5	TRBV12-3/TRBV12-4	CASSLEVGLAGETQYF
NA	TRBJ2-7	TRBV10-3	CAISADNDYEQYF
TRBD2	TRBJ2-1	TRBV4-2	CASRVTSGDNEQFF
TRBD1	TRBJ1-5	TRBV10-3	CAISERTGSQPQHF
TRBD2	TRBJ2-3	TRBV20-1	CSAKGLAGFTDTQYF
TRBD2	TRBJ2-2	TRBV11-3	CASSHGSSSGTSGRRGGELFF
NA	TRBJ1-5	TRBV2	CASSAFRDQPQHF
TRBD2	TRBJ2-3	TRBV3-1	CASSLSGKQADTQYF
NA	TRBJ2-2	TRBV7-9	CASSFSPATNTGELFF
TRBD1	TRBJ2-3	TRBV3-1	CASSHGGQGATDTQYF
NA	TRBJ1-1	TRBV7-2	CASSHGQPEAFF
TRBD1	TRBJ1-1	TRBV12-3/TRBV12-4	CASLGFRGETEAFF
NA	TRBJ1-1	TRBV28	CASSVGAQVTEAFF
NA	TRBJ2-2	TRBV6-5	CASSYKRRTNTGELFF
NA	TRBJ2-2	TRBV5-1	CASSVKSNTGELFF
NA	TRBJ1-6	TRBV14	CASSLETDNSPLHF
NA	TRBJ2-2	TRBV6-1	CASSQGNLGGELFF
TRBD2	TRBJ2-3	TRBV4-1	CASSQGREMGTDTQYF
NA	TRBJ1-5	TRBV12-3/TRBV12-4	CASSLQRSQPQHF
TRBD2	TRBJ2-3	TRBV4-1	CASSETSGGDTQYF
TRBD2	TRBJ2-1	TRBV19	CASSISGTWSYNEQFF
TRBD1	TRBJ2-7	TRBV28	CASSPLDRVSYEQYF
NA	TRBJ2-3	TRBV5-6	CASSLVILSTDTQYF
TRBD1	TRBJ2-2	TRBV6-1	CASSTAPGQGNAGELFF
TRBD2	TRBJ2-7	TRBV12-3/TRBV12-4	CASSFFSGLAGHYEQYF
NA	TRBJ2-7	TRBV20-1	CSARDLGRGLSYEQYF